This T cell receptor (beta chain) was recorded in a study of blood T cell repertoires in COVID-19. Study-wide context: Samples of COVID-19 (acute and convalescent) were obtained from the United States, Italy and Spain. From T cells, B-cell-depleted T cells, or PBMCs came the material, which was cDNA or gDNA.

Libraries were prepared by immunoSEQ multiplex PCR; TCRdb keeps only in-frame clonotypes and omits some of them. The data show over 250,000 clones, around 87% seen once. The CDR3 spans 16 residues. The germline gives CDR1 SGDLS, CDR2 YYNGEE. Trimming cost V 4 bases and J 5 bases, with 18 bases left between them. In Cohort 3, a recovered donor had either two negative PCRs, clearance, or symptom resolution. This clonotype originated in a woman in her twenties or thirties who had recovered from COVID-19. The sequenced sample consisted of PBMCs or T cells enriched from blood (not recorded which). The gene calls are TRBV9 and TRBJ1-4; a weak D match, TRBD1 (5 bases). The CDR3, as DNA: TGTGCCAGCAGCATGGGGCCGGGGGGACGGAATGAAAAACTGTTTTTT. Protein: CASSMGPGGRNEKLFF.